The clone carrying this TCR beta chain showed up many times. Its antigen remains unknown. The entry originates in a study of blood T cells in healthy people across ages. Whole-study context: Capturing about one barcoded beta molecule per two T cells was achieved by template switching.

Study-wide results and caveats: Because donor CMV status was unknown, expanded clonotype changes were possibly confounded. Unsorted PBMC material precluded a definitive naive versus antigen-experienced comparison.

The V segment lost 3 bases and the J segment 15 bases; nucleotides outside the gene matches: 11. Per germline, CDR1 KGHDR and CDR2 SFDVKD. The CDR3 is 15 residues long. Through a sample-barcoded 5' primer and a J-beta primer mix, a second PCR was run for about 7 to 12 cycles. Every cDNA was tagged by a template-switch adaptor with 12 random nucleotides. In TCRdb, the 5' RACE reads were re-called with MiXCR into one record per CDR3 protein. The sample lists approximately 700,000 distinct CDR3 sequences; 32% were seen once. The chain carries TRBV24-1 and TRBJ2-4; 12 bases are a match to TRBD1. This TCR was recovered from a woman of 80 years or more in good health. The sequencing input was blood. The CDR3 DNA sequence: TGTGCCACCAGTGATCCCGGGACAGGGGGCGATCTGAGGTACTTC. Translating it yields CATSDPGTGGDLRYF.